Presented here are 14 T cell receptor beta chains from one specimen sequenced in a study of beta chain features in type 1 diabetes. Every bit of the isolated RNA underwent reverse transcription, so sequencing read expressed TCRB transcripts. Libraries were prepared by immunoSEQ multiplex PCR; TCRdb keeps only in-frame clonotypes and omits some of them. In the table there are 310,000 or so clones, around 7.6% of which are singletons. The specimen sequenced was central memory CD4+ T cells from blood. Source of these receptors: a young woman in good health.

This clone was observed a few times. CDR3 bases: TGCAGCGTTGCGGGGCAGGTGAACACTGAAGCTTTCTTT. This gives the protein CSVAGQVNTEAFF. J is TRBJ1-1 and V is TRBV29-1; D perhaps matches TRBD1 (5 bases). V was trimmed by 4 bases and J by 0 bases, leaving 9 bases between them. The CDR3 is 13 residues long. Germline V gives CDR1 SQVTM, CDR2 ANQGSEA.

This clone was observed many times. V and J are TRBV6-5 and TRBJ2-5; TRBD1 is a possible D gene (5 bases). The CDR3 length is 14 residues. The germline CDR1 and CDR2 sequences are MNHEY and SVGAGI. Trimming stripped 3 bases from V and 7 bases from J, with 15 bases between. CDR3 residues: CASSYFAGKGTQYF. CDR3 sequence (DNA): TGTGCCAGCAGTTATTTTGCAGGGAAGGGGACCCAGTACTTC.

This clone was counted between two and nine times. The CDR3 DNA sequence: TGTGCCAGCAGCGCGGGACTAACCTTCACAGATACGCAGTATTTT. Translated, it gives CASSAGLTFTDTQYF. The rearrangement uses TRBV9 and TRBJ2-3; 7 bases are shared with TRBD2. Per the germline V gene, CDR1 is SGDLS and CDR2 is YYNGEE. V lost 3 bases, J lost 2 bases, and 6 bases stayed unmatched. The CDR3 totals 15 residues.

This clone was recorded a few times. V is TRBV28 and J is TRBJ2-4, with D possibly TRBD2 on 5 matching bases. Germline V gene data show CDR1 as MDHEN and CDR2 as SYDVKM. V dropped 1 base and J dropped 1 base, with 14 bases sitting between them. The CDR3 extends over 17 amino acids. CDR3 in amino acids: CASSLSVSRRAKNIQYF. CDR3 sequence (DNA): TGTGCCAGCAGTTTATCCGTGTCGCGGAGGGCCAAAAACATTCAGTACTTC.

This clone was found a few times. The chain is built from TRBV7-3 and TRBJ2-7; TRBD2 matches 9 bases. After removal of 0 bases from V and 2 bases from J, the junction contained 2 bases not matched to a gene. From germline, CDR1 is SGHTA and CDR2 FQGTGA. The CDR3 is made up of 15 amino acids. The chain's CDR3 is CASSLTSGGTYEQYF. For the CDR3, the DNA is TGTGCCAGCAGCTTAACTAGCGGGGGAACCTACGAGCAGTACTTC.

The CDR3 loop reads CASSEKDYNEQFF. The DNA of the CDR3 is TGTGCCAGCAGTGAAAAAGATTACAATGAGCAGTTCTTC. The chain uses TRBV2 and TRBJ2-1; D ambiguous. CDR1 is SNHLY and CDR2 is FYNNEI in the germline V gene. Trimming stripped 2 bases from V and 4 bases from J, with 6 bases between. The CDR3 extends over 13 amino acids.

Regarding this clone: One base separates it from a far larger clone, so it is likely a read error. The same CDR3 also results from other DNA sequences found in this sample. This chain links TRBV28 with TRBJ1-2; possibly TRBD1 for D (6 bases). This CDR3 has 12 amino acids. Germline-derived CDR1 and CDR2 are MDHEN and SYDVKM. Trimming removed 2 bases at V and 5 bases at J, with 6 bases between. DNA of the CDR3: TGTGCCAGCAGTTTACAGGGGTATGGCTACACCTTC. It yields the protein CASSLQGYGYTF.

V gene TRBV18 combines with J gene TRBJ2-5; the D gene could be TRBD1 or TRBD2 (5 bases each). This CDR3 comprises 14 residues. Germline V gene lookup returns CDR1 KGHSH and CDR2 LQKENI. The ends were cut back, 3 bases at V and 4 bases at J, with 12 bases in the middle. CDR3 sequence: CASSPGGGRETQYF. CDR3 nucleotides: TGTGCCAGCTCACCGGGTGGGGGTCGAGAGACCCAGTACTTC.

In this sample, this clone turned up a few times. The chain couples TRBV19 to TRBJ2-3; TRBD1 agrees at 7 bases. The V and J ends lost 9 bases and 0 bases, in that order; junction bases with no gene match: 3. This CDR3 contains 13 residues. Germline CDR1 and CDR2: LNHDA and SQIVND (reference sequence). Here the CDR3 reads CASTGQSTDTQYF. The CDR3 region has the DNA TGTGCCAGCACGGGACAGAGCACAGATACGCAGTATTTT.

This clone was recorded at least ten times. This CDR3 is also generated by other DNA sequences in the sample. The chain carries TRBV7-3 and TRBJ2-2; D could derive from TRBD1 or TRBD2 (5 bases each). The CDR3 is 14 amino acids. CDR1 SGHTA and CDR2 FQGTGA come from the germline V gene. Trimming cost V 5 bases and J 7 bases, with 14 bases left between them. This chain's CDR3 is CASSLLGDHGELFF. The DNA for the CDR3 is TGTGCCAGCAGCCTCCTGGGGGACCACGGGGAGCTGTTTTTT.

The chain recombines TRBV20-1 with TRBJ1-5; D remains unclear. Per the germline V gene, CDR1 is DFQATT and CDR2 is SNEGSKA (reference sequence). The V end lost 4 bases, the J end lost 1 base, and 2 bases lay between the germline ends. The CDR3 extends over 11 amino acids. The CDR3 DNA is TGCAGTGCTAAGAGCAATCAGCCCCAGCATTTT. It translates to CSAKSNQPQHF.

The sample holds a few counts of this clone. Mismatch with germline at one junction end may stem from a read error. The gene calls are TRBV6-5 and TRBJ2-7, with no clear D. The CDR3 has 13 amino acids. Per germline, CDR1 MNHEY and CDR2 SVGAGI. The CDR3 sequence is CASRPLGESAVHF. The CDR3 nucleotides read TGTGCCAGCAGGCCACTTGGGGAATCGGCAGTACACTTC.

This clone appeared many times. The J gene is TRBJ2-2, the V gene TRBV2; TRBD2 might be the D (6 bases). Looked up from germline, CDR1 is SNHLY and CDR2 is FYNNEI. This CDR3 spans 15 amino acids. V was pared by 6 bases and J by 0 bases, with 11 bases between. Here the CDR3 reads CASRSLATNTGELFF. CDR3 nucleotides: TGTGCCAGCAGGTCCCTAGCGACGAACACCGGGGAGCTGTTTTTT.

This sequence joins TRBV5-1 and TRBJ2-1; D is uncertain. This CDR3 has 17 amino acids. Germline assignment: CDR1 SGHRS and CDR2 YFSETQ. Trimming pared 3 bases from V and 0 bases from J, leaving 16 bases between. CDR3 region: CASSSTLEGFSYNEQFF. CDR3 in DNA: TGCGCCAGCAGCTCAACTCTTGAAGGGTTCTCCTACAATGAGCAGTTCTTC.